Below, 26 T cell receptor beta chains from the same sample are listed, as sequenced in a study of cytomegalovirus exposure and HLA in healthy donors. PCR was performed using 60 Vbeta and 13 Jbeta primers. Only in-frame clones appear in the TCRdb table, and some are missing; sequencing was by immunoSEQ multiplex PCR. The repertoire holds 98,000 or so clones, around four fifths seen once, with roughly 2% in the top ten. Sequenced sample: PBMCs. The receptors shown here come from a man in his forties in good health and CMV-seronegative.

Here the CDR3 reads CASSLRNDYEQYF. CDR3 DNA sequence: TGTGCCAGCAGCTTGAGGAACGATTACGAGCAGTACTTC. V gene TRBV7-2 combines with J gene TRBJ2-7; D unclear. This CDR3 region has 13 residues. The ends were cut back, 3 bases at V and 4 bases at J, with 10 bases in the middle. CDR1 is SGHTA and CDR2 is FQGNSA in the germline V gene.

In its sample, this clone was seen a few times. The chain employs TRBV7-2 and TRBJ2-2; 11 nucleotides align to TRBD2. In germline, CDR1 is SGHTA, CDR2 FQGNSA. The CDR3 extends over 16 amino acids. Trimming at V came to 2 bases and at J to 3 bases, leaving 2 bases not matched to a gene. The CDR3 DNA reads TGTGCCAGCAGCTTAATGACTAGCGGGGACACCGGGGAGCTGTTTTTT. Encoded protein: CASSLMTSGDTGELFF.

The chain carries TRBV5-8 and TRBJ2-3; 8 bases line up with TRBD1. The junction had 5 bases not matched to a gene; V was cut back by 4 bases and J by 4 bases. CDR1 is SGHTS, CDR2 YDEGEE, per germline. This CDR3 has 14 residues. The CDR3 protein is CASSLPDRADTQYF. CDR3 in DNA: TGTGCCAGCAGCCTGCCGGACAGGGCAGATACGCAGTATTTT.

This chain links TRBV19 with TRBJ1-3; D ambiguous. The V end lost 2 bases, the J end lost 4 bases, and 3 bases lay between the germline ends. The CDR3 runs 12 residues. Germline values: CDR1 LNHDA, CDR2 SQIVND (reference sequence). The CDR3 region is CASSIQGNTIYF. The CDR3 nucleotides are TGTGCCAGTAGTATACAAGGAAACACCATATATTTT.

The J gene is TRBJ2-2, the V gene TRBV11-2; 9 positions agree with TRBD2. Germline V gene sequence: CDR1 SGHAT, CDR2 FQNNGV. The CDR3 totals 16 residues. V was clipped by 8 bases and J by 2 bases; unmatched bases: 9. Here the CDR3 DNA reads TGTGCCAGCTGTCCAGCGGGGGGCTGTAACACCGGGGAGCTGTTTTTT. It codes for CASCPAGGCNTGELFF.

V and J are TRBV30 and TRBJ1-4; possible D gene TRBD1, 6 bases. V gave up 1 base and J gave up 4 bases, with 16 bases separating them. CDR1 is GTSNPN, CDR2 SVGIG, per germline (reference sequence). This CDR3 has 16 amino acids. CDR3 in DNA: TGTGCCTGGAGTGAGGGGGTGAAGAGGGATAATGAAAAACTGTTTTTT. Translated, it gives CAWSEGVKRDNEKLFF.

CDR3 coding DNA: TGTGCCAGCCTCAGGGGAGGGGAAGGCGAGCAGTACTTC. Translation: CASLRGGEGEQYF. The chain uses TRBV5-6 and TRBJ2-7, with D possibly TRBD2 on 7 matching bases. V gave up 7 bases and J gave up 6 bases, with 17 bases separating them. CDR1 is SGHDT and CDR2 is YYEEEE in the germline V gene. The CDR3 totals 13 residues.

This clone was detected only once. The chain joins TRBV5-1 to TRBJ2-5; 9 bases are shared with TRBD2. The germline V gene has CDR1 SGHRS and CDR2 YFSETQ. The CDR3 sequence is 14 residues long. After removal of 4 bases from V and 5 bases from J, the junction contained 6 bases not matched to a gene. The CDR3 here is CASSPSGGPETQYF. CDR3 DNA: TGCGCCAGCAGCCCAAGCGGGGGGCCGGAGACCCAGTACTTC.

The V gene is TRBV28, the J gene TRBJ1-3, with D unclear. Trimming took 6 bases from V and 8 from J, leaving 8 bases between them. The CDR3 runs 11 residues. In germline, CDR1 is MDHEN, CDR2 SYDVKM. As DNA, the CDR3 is TGTGCCAGCAGCTCGGCGGACACCATATATTTT. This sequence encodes CASSSADTIYF. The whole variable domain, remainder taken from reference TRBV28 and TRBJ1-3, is DVKVTQSSRYLVKRTGEKVFLECVQDMDHENMFWYRQDPGLGLRLIYFSYDVKMKEKGDIPEGYSVSREKKERFSLILESASTNQTSMYLCASSSADTIYFGEGSWLTVV.

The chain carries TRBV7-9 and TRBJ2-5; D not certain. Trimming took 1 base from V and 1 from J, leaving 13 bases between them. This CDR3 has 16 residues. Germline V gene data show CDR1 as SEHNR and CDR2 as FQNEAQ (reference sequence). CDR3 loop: CASSLVGPGSQETQYF. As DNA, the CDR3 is TGTGCCAGCAGCTTAGTGGGTCCGGGTAGCCAAGAGACCCAGTACTTC. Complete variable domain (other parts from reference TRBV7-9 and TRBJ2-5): DTGVSQNPRHKITKRGQNVTFRCDPISEHNRLYWYRQTLGQGPEFLTYFQNEAQLEKSRLLSDRFSAERPKGSFSTLEIQRTEQGDSAMYLCASSLVGPGSQETQYFGPGTRLLVL.

The CDR3 spells CASEGQGEGQPQHF. As DNA, the CDR3 is TGTGCCAGCGAGGGCCAGGGGGAAGGCCAGCCCCAGCATTTT. The chain couples TRBV2 to TRBJ1-5, with TRBD1 identical over 7 bases. The CDR3 length is 14 residues. Losses at the gene ends were 8 bases for V and 7 bases for J; bases not matched to a gene: 11. Germline assignment: CDR1 SNHLY and CDR2 FYNNEI. The full variable domain, rest sourced from reference TRBV2 and TRBJ1-5, is EPEVTQTPSHQVTQMGQEVILRCVPISNHLYFYWYRQILGQKVEFLVSFYNNEISEKSEIFDDQFSVERPDGSNFTLKIRSTKLEDSAMYFCASEGQGEGQPQHFGDGTRLSIL.

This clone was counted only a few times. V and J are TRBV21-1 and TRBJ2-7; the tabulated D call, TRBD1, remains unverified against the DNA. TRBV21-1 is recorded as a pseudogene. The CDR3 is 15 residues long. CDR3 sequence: CASSKGGRVSYEQYF. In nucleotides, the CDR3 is TGTGCCAGCAGCAAAGGGGGCAGGGTCTCCTACGAGCAGTACTTC.

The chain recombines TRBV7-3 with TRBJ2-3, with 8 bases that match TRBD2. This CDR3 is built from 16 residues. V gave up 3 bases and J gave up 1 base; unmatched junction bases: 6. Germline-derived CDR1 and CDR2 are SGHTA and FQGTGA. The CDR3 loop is CASSFSGSGGTDTQYF. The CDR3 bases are TGTGCCAGCAGCTTCTCAGGTAGCGGGGGCACAGATACGCAGTATTTT.

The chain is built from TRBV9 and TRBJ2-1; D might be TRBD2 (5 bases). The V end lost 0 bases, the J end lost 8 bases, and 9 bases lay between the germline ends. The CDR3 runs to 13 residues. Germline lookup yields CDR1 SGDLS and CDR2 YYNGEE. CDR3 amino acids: CASSVALRDEQFF. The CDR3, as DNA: TGTGCCAGCAGCGTAGCTCTGCGGGATGAGCAGTTCTTC.

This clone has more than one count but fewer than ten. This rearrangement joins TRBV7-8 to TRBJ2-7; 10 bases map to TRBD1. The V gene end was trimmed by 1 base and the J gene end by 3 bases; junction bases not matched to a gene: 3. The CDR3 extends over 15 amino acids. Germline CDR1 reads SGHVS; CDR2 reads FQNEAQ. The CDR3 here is CASSLGGTGVYEQYF. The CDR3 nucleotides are TGTGCCAGCAGCTTAGGCGGGACAGGGGTCTACGAGCAGTACTTC. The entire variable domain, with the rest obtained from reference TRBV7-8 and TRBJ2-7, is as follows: GAGVSQSPRYKVAKRGQDVALRCDPISGHVSLFWYQQALGQGPEFLTYFQNEAQLDKSGLPSDRFFAERPEGSVSTLKIQRTQQEDSAVYLCASSLGGTGVYEQYFGPGTRLTVT.

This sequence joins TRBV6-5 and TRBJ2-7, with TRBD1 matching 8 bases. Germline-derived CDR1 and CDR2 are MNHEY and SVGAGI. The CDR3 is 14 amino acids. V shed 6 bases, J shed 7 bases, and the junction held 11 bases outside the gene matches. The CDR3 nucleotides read TGTGCCAGCAGCCCTCTGACAGGGGAAGGGGAGCAGTACTTC. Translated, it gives CASSPLTGEGEQYF.

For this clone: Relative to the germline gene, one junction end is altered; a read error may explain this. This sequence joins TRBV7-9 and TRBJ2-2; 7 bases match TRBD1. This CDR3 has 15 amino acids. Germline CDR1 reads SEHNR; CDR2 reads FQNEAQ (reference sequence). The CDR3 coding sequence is TGTTCCAGCAGCTCCGGGACAGCGTACACCGGGGAGCTGTTTTTT. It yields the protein CSSSSGTAYTGELFF.

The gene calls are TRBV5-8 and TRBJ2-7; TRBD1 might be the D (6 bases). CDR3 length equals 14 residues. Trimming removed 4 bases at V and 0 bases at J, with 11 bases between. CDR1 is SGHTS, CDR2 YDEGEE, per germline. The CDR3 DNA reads TGTGCCAGCAGCAGCCGGGACAACTCCTACGAGCAGTACTTC. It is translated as CASSSRDNSYEQYF. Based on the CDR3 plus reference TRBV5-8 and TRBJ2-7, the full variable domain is EAGVTQSPTHLIKTRGQQATLRCSPISGHTSVYWYQQALGLGLQFLLWYDEGEERNRGNFPPRFSGRQFPNYSSELNVNALELEDSALYLCASSSRDNSYEQYFGPGTRLTVT.

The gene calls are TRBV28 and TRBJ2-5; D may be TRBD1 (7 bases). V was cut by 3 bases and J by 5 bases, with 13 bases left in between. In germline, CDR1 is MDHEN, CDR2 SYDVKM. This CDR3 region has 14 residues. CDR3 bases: TGTGCCAGCAGTTTCGGGGGCAGGGGGGAGACCCAGTACTTC. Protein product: CASSFGGRGETQYF.

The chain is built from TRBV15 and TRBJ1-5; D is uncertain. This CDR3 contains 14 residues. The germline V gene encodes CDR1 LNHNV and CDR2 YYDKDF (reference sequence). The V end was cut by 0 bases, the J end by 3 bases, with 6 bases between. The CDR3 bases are TGTGCCACCAGCAGAGATATGTCCAATCAGCCCCAGCATTTT. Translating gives CATSRDMSNQPQHF.

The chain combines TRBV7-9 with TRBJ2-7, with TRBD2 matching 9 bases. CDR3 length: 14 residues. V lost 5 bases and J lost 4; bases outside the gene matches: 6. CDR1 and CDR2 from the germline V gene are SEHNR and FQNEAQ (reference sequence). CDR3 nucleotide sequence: TGTGCCAGCAGCCTCGGGCGGGAGGGGTACGAGCAGTACTTC. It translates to CASSLGREGYEQYF.

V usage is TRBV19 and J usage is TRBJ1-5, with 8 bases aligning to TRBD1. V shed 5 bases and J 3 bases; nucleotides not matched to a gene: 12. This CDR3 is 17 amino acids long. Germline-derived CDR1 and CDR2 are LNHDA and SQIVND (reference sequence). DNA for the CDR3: TGTGCCAGTAGTGTACTGTCCGGGACAGGCTTCAATCAGCCCCAGCATTTT. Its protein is CASSVLSGTGFNQPQHF.

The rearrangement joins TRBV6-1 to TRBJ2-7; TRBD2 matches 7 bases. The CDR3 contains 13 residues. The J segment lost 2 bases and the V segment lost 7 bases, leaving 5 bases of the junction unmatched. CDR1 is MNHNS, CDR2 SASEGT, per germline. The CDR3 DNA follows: TGTGCCAGCAACAAAGCGGGAACCTACGAGCAGTACTTC. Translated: CASNKAGTYEQYF.

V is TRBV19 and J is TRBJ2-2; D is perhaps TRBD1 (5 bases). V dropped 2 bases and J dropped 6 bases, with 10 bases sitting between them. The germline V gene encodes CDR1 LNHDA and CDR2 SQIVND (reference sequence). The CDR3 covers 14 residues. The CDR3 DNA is TGTGCCAGTAGTATACAGGGCGAGGCCGGGGAGCTGTTTTTT. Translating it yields CASSIQGEAGELFF.

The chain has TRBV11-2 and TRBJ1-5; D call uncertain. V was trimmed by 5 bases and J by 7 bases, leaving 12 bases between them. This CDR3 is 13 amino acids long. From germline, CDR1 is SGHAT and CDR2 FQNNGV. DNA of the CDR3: TGTGCCAGCAGCCGAGAGCTGGGCCAGCCCCAGCATTTT. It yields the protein CASSRELGQPQHF.

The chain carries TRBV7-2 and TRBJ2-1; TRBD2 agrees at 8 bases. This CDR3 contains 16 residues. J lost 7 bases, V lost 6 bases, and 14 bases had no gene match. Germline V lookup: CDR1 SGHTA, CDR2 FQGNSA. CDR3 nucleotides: TGTGCCAGCAGACACACCTTCGGGAGGGCCAATAATGAGCAGTTCTTC. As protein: CASRHTFGRANNEQFF.